This entry is about one T cell receptor beta chain. Its cognate antigen is unknown. Here the CDR3 omits its conserved ending phenylalanine or tryptophan, so a read error is the likely source. CDR1 and CDR2 from the germline V gene are MNHNS and SASEGT. The CDR3 length is 18 residues. The V gene lost 4 bases and the J gene lost 0 bases, with 19 bases spanning the gap. The data originate from a study of T cell repertoires in cytomegalovirus infection. Overall study findings and caveats: Of the TCR beta families, the public ones yielded a cumulative frequency that identified carriers of CMV plus the relevant HLA. The study found HLA-C-restricted CMV-specific TCR beta clonotypes dominating the ex vivo response.

MiXCR was run by TCRdb on the reads, yielding one entry per CDR3 protein. There are around 450,000 distinct CDR3 sequences in the sample; roughly a third occur only once, and roughly 13% lies in the top ten. Source material: PBMCs. This TCR was recovered from a human donor in good health (CMV status not recorded). Some clones in this sample may be carry-over from other donors' samples. This chain connects TRBV6-1 to TRBJ2-1; tentatively, D is TRBD1 (6 bases). The CDR3 nucleotides read TGTGCCAGCAGTGGCAGGAAACTACAGGGATTCTCCTACAATGAGCAGTTCTTA. Amino acids: CASSGRKLQGFSYNEQFL.